The 14 T cell receptor beta chains presented below share a single source sample, sequenced in a study of Graves' ophthalmopathy and Graves' hyperthyroidism. From RNA, the CDR3 regions of TCR beta chains were amplified and sequenced. RT-PCR was first run with HTBI primers, then multiplex PCR in a second round. TCRdb itself ran the multiplex PCR reads through MiXCR, one entry per CDR3 protein. The repertoire consists of more than 1,000,000 distinct CDR3 sequences, with about two fifths occurring once and the leading ten covering around 10%. Sample: peripheral blood or thyroid tissue (not recorded which). All receptors come from an adult man with Graves' hyperthyroidism.

The chain's CDR3 is CAISESARGSPEAFF. The CDR3 DNA follows: TGTGCCATCAGTGAGTCCGCCAGGGGTTCCCCTGAAGCTTTCTTT. This rearrangement joins TRBV10-3 to TRBJ1-1; D possibly corresponds to TRBD1 (6 bases). CDR3 length equals 15 residues. CDR1 is ENHRY, CDR2 SYGVKD, per germline. Deletions cut 0 bases from V and 6 bases from J, with 14 bases between.

This clonotype was recorded at least ten times. The chain is built from TRBV11-2 and TRBJ2-7, with 7 bases aligning to TRBD1. This CDR3 is 17 amino acids long. Trimming removed 3 bases from V and 6 bases from J; junction bases left unmatched: 17. Germline CDR1 SGHAT, CDR2 FQNNGV. CDR3 in DNA: TGTGCCAGCAGCTTTGGATCCGGGACAGTTCGTTGGGGCGAGCAGTACTTC. Its translation: CASSFGSGTVRWGEQYF.

This clonotype has more than one count but fewer than ten. This chain links TRBV29-1 with TRBJ2-2, with D unclear. The CDR3 extends over 9 amino acids. Germline values: CDR1 SQVTM, CDR2 ANQGSEA. The DNA of the CDR3 is TGCAGTGTCCCCGGGGAGCTGTTTTTT. Protein sequence: CSVPGELFF.

This clonotype has just a few counts. This sequence joins TRBV15 and TRBJ2-5, with 8 bases lining up with TRBD1. This CDR3 has 16 amino acids. V shed 3 bases and J 0 bases; nucleotides not matched to a gene: 6. Germline CDR1 is LNHNV and CDR2 is YYDKDF (reference sequence). CDR3 region: CATSSVGQGYQETQYF. The CDR3 DNA reads TGTGCCACCAGCAGTGTAGGACAGGGATACCAAGAGACCCAGTACTTC.

J is TRBJ2-2 and V is TRBV7-7; tentatively, D is TRBD1 (6 bases). Germline V gene lookup returns CDR1 SSHAT and CDR2 FNYEAQ (reference sequence). The V end lost 6 bases, the J end lost 1 base, and 12 bases lay between the germline ends. The CDR3 runs to 15 residues. The CDR3 sequence is CASSSKTGNTGELFF. DNA of the CDR3: TGTGCCAGCAGTTCCAAGACAGGGAACACCGGGGAGCTGTTTTTT. Combining the CDR3 with reference TRBV7-7 and TRBJ2-2 gives the whole variable domain GAGVSQSPRYKVTKRGQDVTLRCDPISSHATLYWYQQALGQGPEFLTYFNYEAQPDKSGLPSDRFSAERPEGSISTLTIQRTEQRDSAMYRCASSSKTGNTGELFFGEGSRLTVL.

This clonotype was detected only a few times. V usage is TRBV7-9 and J usage is TRBJ2-6; D is uncertain. The CDR3 has 19 amino acids. Germline V gives CDR1 SEHNR, CDR2 FQNEAQ (reference sequence). The ends were cut back, 0 bases at V and 1 base at J, with 16 bases in the middle. DNA for the CDR3: TGTGCCAGCAGCTTAGCGCGAGACGGATCTTGGTCTGGGGCCAACGTCCTGACTTTC. This codes for CASSLARDGSWSGANVLTF.

V usage is TRBV6-2 or TRBV6-3 and J usage is TRBJ1-5; 10 bases align to TRBD1. Germline trimming cut 8 bases from V and 9 bases from J; bases unmatched to any gene: 10. The CDR3 sequence is 14 residues long. The germline CDR1 and CDR2 sequences are MNHEY and SVGEGT. The CDR3 sequence: CASGTGATRTPQHF. DNA for the CDR3: TGTGCCAGCGGGACAGGGGCTACAAGAACGCCCCAGCATTTT.

In this sample, this clonotype turned up once. V usage is TRBV25-1 and J usage is TRBJ1-2; D may be TRBD1 (6 bases). The germline V gene has CDR1 MGHDK and CDR2 SYGVNS. V lost 5 bases, J lost 5 bases, and 15 bases lay in between. The CDR3 loop spans 14 amino acids. For the CDR3, the DNA is TGTGCCAGCAGTCCCGACAGGACCTATTATGGCTACACCTTC. Its protein product is CASSPDRTYYGYTF.

The chain links TRBV29-1 to TRBJ2-6; D gene unclear. V gave up 6 bases and J gave up 5 bases, with 11 bases separating them. From germline, CDR1 is SQVTM and CDR2 ANQGSEA. The CDR3 has 13 amino acids. This CDR3 reads CSVATTRANVLTF. CDR3 sequence (DNA): TGCAGCGTCGCTACCACTAGGGCCAACGTCCTGACTTTC.

This rearrangement joins TRBV5-4 to TRBJ1-3; the D is unclear. The CDR3 loop spans 14 amino acids. Trimming cost V 3 bases and J 7 bases, with 14 bases left between them. The germline CDR1 and CDR2 sequences are SGHNT and YYREEE (reference sequence). CDR3 nucleotides: TGTGCCAGCAGCTCGCCCCAAAATCTCAACACCATATATTTT. This encodes CASSSPQNLNTIYF.

CDR3 loop: CATSDLAVPSSGANVLTF. In nucleotides, the CDR3 is TGTGCCACCAGTGATTTGGCAGTTCCCTCCTCTGGGGCCAACGTCCTGACTTTC. This chain links TRBV24-1 with TRBJ2-6; D is ambiguous. This CDR3 is 18 amino acids long. Trimming stripped 0 bases from V and 0 bases from J, with 11 bases between. CDR1 and CDR2 from the germline V gene are KGHDR and SFDVKD.

Worth noting for this clonotype: The junction differs from germline at one of its ends, possibly a read error. J is TRBJ1-2 and V is TRBV10-3; D may be TRBD1 (5 bases). Germline assignment: CDR1 ENHRY and CDR2 SYGVKD. This CDR3 comprises 14 residues. CDR3 amino acids: CASSYGGDPYGYTF. Here the CDR3 DNA reads TGTGCCAGCAGTTACGGAGGGGATCCTTATGGCTACACCTTC.

With respect to this clonotype: Lacking the conserved final phenylalanine or tryptophan, this CDR3 likely reflects a read error. The DNA is left out, because the CDR3 cannot be placed on it with certainty; the CDR3 is given as TCRdb lists it. The V and J genes are TRBV6-1 and TRBJ1-1. A total of 8 residues make up the CDR3, ends included. CDR1 and CDR2 (germline): MNHNS, SASEGT. CDR3: CAGLRQYY.

This clonotype was recorded many times. The J gene is TRBJ1-1, the V gene TRBV20-1; D not certain. The CDR3 consists of 14 residues. The germline CDR1 and CDR2 sequences are DFQATT and SNEGSKA (reference sequence). V was trimmed by 0 bases and J by 0 bases, leaving 8 bases between them. The CDR3 bases are TGCAGTGCTAGAGATGAGGGCTTGAACACTGAAGCTTTCTTT. This codes for CSARDEGLNTEAFF.